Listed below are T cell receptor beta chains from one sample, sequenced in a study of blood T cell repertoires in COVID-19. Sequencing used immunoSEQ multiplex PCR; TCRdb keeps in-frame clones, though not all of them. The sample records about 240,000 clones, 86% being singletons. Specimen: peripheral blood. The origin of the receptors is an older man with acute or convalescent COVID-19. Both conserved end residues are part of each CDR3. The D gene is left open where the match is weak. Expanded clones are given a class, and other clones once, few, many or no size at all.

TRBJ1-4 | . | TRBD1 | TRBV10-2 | TGCGCCAGCAGTGAGGGGACAGGGGTTGAAAAACTGTTTTTT | CASSEGTGVEKLFF
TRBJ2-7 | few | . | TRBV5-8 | TGTGCCAGCAGGGGGGGGGCCGACAGGATTTACGAGCAGTACTTC | CASRGGADRIYEQYF
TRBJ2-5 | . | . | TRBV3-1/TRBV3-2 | TGTGCCAGCAGCCTTAGGGGGGGCGAGGAGACCCAGTACTTC | CASSLRGGEETQYF
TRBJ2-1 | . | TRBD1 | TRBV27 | TGTGCCAGCAGTCCTACAGGGGTGTTGCGCAATGAGCAGTTCTTC | CASSPTGVLRNEQFF
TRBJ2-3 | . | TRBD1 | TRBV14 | TGTGCCAGCAGCCAAGAACCCAGGACAGGGGGGACAGATACGCAGTATTTT | CASSQEPRTGGTDTQYF
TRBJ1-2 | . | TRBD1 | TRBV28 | TGTGCCAGCAGCTCTGGACAGGGACGAGGCTACACCTTC | CASSSGQGRGYTF
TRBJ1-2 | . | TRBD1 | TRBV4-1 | TGCGCCAGCAGCCCCCCTGGACAGGGGCCTATATCTATGGGCTACACCTTC | CASSPPGQGPISMGYTF
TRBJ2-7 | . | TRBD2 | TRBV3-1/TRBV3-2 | TGTGCCAGCAGCCAAGATCCTAGCGGGAGCTTCGAGCAGTACTTC | CASSQDPSGSFEQYF
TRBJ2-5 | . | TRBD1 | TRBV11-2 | TGTGCCAGCCGCTTACGGGACAGGGAAGAGACCCAGTACTTC | CASRLRDREETQYF
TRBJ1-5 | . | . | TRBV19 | TGTGCCAGTAGTATCCCCGGCGCGACAGGCTACAATCAGCCCCAGCATTTT | CASSIPGATGYNQPQHF
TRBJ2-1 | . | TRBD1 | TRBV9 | TGTGCCAGCAGCGCCATGACAGGGTGGGCGGATGAGCAGTTCTTC | CASSAMTGWADEQFF
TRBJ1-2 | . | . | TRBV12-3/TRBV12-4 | TGTGCCAGCAGTTTACGGGAGAACTATGGCTACACCTTC | CASSLRENYGYTF
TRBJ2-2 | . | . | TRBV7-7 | TGTGCTAGCAGCTTAGCAACAGGGACCGGGGAGCTGTTTTTT | CASSLATGTGELFF
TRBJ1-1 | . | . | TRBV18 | TGTGCCAGCTCACCCGGACTCGTTAACACTGAAGCTTTCTTT | CASSPGLVNTEAFF
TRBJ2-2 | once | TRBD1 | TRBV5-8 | TGTGCCAGCAGCCACCGGGACAGGGAGGACGCCGGGGAGCTGTTTTTT | CASSHRDREDAGELFF
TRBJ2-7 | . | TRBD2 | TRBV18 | TGTGCCAGCTCACCGGGACTAGCGCGCTACGAGCAGTACTTC | CASSPGLARYEQYF
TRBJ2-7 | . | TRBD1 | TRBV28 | TGTGCCAGCAGTCCTCTCTCGGACAGGGATAACTCCTACGAGCAGTACTTC | CASSPLSDRDNSYEQYF
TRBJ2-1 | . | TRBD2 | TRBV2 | TGTGCCAGCAGCGACGCCGGGACTAGCGGGTACAATGAGCAGTTCTTC | CASSDAGTSGYNEQFF
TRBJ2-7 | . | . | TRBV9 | TGTGCCAGCAGCGTAGCGGCTACCCCGGGCTACGAGCAGTACTTC | CASSVAATPGYEQYF
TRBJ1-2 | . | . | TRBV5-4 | TGTGCCAGCGGGTCGGGGGGCCAAGGCTATGGCTACACCTTC | CASGSGGQGYGYTF
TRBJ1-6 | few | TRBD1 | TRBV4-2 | TGTGCCAGCAGCCAAGATCCCGACAGGGCGGGGAGTAATTCACCCCTCCACTTT | CASSQDPDRAGSNSPLHF
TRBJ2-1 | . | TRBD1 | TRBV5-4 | TGTGCCAGCAGCTTGCCGGGACAGGGGGCGGCTCAGCAGTTCTTC | CASSLPGQGAAQQFF
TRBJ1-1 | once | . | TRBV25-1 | TGTGCCAGTACGTGGGCAGGGCTGAACACTGAAGCTTTCTTT | CASTWAGLNTEAFF
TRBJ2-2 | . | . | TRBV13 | TGTGCCAGCAGCTTGGACACCTTAAACACCGGGGAGCTGTTTTTT | CASSLDTLNTGELFF
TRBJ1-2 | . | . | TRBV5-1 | TGCGCCAGCAGCTTGGCCGACAGGACCTATGGCTACACCTTC | CASSLADRTYGYTF
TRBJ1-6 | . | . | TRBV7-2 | TGTGCCAGCAGCCTATATGACAGGTCCCCCCTCCACTTT | CASSLYDRSPLHF
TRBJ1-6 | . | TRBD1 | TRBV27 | TGTGCCAGCAGGTGGGGGACAGATAATTCACCCCTCCACTTT | CASRWGTDNSPLHF
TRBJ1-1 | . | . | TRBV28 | TGTGCCAGCAGTCCCCGGGAAGGCAAGAACACTGAAGCTTTCTTT | CASSPREGKNTEAFF
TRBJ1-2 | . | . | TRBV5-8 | TGTGCCAGCAGCTTGGTTCTCTATGGCTACACCTTC | CASSLVLYGYTF
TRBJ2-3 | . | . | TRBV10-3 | TGTGCCATCAGCCTCCTGGACAGTCCAGATACGCAGTATTTT | CAISLLDSPDTQYF
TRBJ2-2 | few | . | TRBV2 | TGTGCCAGCAGACCGGGAAGAAGCACCGGGGAGCTGTTTTTT | CASRPGRSTGELFF
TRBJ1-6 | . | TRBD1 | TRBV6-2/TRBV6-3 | TGTGCCAGCAGTTTTGGACAGGGGGTGAATTCACCCCTCCACTTT | CASSFGQGVNSPLHF
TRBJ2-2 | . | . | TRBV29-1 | TGCAGCGCGGGACAGAACACCGGGGAGCTGTTTTTT | CSAGQNTGELFF